These T cell receptor beta chains were read from a single sample in a study of PD-1 blockade in classical Hodgkin lymphoma. Profiling relied on immunoSEQ multiplex PCR, and the TCRdb table lists in-frame clones only, not all of them. Of some 24,000 clones in the sample, more than 75% were seen once. The sample here was peripheral blood mononuclear cells (PBMCs), taken at baseline. The receptors come from a human donor with classical Hodgkin lymphoma. CDR3s include the opening cysteine and the closing phenylalanine or tryptophan. A D gene is named only where the DNA matches it firmly. Rows may omit the clone size; those that give it use once, few, many or a size class.

CDR3 | DNA | size | length | D | J | V
CASRRQVSSYEQYF | TGTGCCAGCAGGAGACAGGTTAGCTCCTACGAGCAGTACTTC | . | 14 | . | TRBJ2-7 | TRBV27
CASSTGVFPEAFF | TGTGCCAGTAGTACTGGGGTCTTCCCTGAAGCTTTCTTT | . | 13 | . | TRBJ1-1 | TRBV19
CASSPEGFPYEQYF | TGCGCCAGCAGCCCCGAGGGCTTCCCCTACGAGCAGTACTTC | . | 14 | . | TRBJ2-7 | TRBV5-1
CASSIKRENQPQHF | TGTGCCAGTAGTATAAAACGTGAAAATCAGCCCCAGCATTTT | . | 14 | . | TRBJ1-5 | TRBV19
CASRPGTSGGADEQFF | TGTGCCAGTAGACCGGGGACTAGCGGGGGGGCCGATGAGCAGTTCTTC | . | 16 | TRBD2 | TRBJ2-1 | TRBV19
CASSIQRARGQYF | TGTGCCAGCAGCATTCAACGTGCCCGCGGGCAGTACTTC | . | 13 | . | TRBJ2-7 | TRBV11-2
CANRGENTGELFF | TGTGCCAACCGAGGCGAAAACACCGGGGAGCTGTTTTTT | . | 13 | . | TRBJ2-2 | TRBV6-1
CASSQAASAVSPLHF | TGCGCCAGCAGCCAGGCTGCCTCAGCGGTTTCACCCCTCCACTTT | . | 15 | . | TRBJ1-6 | TRBV4-1
CASSLSETTYEQYF | TGTGCCAGCAGCTTATCAGAGACCACCTACGAGCAGTACTTC | . | 14 | . | TRBJ2-7 | TRBV7-2
CASSPVGSGEVYEQYF | TGCGCCAGCAGCCCGGTGGGGTCAGGGGAGGTCTACGAGCAGTACTTC | . | 16 | . | TRBJ2-7 | TRBV5-1
CASRVRTSYNEQFF | TGTGCCAGCAGGGTAAGGACTTCCTACAATGAGCAGTTCTTC | . | 14 | . | TRBJ2-1 | TRBV2
CASSHALASYEQYF | TGTGCCAGCAGCCATGCACTAGCGTCCTACGAGCAGTACTTC | . | 14 | TRBD2 | TRBJ2-7 | TRBV4-2
CASSEFPGGYEQYF | TGCGCCAGCAGTGAGTTTCCAGGGGGGTACGAGCAGTACTTC | few | 14 | . | TRBJ2-7 | TRBV10-2
CASSERTRTGSTEAFF | TGTGCCAGCAGTGAAAGGACCCGGACAGGGTCCACTGAAGCTTTCTTT | . | 16 | TRBD1 | TRBJ1-1 | TRBV2
CASSLGGTGNTIYF | TGTGCCAGCAGCTTAGGGGGGACTGGAAACACCATATATTTT | . | 14 | . | TRBJ1-3 | TRBV7-2
CASSLNRVTQYF | TGTGCCAGCAGCCTAAACAGGGTGACGCAGTATTTT | . | 12 | . | TRBJ2-3 | TRBV5-6
CASSLLGSGANVLTF | TGTGCCAGCAGCTTATTGGGCTCTGGGGCCAACGTCCTGACTTTC | . | 15 | . | TRBJ2-6 | TRBV13
CASSPDPTGEQYF | TGCGCCAGCAGCCCGGACCCAACGGGGGAGCAGTACTTC | . | 13 | . | TRBJ2-7 | TRBV5-1
CASSQVGPSNQPQHF | TGCGCCAGCAGCCAAGTAGGCCCTAGCAATCAGCCCCAGCATTTT | . | 15 | . | TRBJ1-5 | TRBV4-1
CASSVTRQVF | TGTGCCAGCAGTGTTACCCGACAGGTTTTT | . | 10 | . | TRBJ1-1 | TRBV2
CASSDITRSTEAFF | TGTGCCAGCAGTGACATAACCAGAAGCACTGAAGCTTTCTTT | . | 14 | . | TRBJ1-1 | TRBV2
CASRGTGGNYGYTF | TGTGCCAGTAGAGGGACAGGGGGAAACTATGGCTACACCTTC | . | 14 | TRBD1 | TRBJ1-2 | TRBV19
CASSYQGGETEAFF | TGTGCCAGTAGTTACCAAGGAGGGGAAACTGAAGCTTTCTTT | few | 14 | . | TRBJ1-1 | TRBV19
CASSQRGNTIYF | TGTGCCAGCAGCCAACGTGGAAACACCATATATTTT | . | 12 | . | TRBJ1-3 | TRBV7-9
CASSGRGQETQYF | TGCGCCAGCAGCGGCAGGGGGCAAGAGACCCAGTACTTC | . | 13 | TRBD1 | TRBJ2-5 | TRBV5-1
CASSQERMNTEAFF | TGCGCCAGCAGCCAAGAAAGGATGAACACTGAAGCTTTCTTT | . | 14 | . | TRBJ1-1 | TRBV4-1
CASSAQGRNTIYF | TGTGCCAGCAGCGCCCAAGGAAGGAACACCATATATTTT | few | 13 | . | TRBJ1-3 | TRBV9
CATSRSHTPNTGELFF | TGTGCCACCAGCAGATCCCACACGCCGAACACCGGGGAGCTGTTTTTT | . | 16 | . | TRBJ2-2 | TRBV15
CASSYGAGFGGGELFF | TGTGCCAGCAGTTACGGGGCGGGGTTTGGAGGCGGGGAGCTGTTTTTT | . | 16 | . | TRBJ2-2 | TRBV6-5
CASSQVFRSTIAKNIQYF | TGCGCCAGCAGCCAAGTATTCAGGTCGACAATAGCCAAAAACATTCAGTACTTC | . | 18 | . | TRBJ2-4 | TRBV4-3
CASSSDRAKWNEKLFF | TGTGCCAGCAGTTCCGACAGGGCAAAGTGGAATGAAAAACTGTTTTTT | . | 16 | TRBD1 | TRBJ1-4 | TRBV28
CASSLVAGASTGELFF | TGTGCCAGCAGCTTAGTTGCGGGGGCGTCCACCGGGGAGCTGTTTTTT | . | 16 | . | TRBJ2-2 | TRBV7-9
CASSEGQGAVEQYF | TGTGCCAGCTCCGAGGGACAGGGGGCTGTCGAGCAGTACTTC | few | 14 | TRBD1 | TRBJ2-7 | TRBV18
CSVEEWLAGGPKATDTQYF | TGCAGCGTTGAAGAGTGGCTAGCGGGGGGCCCAAAGGCCACAGATACGCAGTATTTT | . | 19 | TRBD2 | TRBJ2-3 | TRBV29-1
CASRRDKQGASGNTIYF | TGTGCCAGCAGACGAGACAAACAGGGGGCCTCTGGAAACACCATATATTTT | . | 17 | TRBD1 | TRBJ1-3 | TRBV13
CASSVLPGQGNTEAFF | TGTGCCAGCAGTGTACTACCGGGACAGGGGAACACTGAAGCTTTCTTT | . | 16 | TRBD1 | TRBJ1-1 | TRBV6-1
CASSLGGNTEAFF | TGCGCCAGCAGCTTAGGGGGGAACACTGAAGCTTTCTTT | . | 13 | . | TRBJ1-1 | TRBV5-1
CASTVLGSGANVLTF | TGTGCCAGCACCGTCCTCGGCTCTGGGGCCAACGTCCTGACTTTC | . | 15 | . | TRBJ2-6 | TRBV6-5
CSVLRTPNGYTF | TGCAGCGTTTTAAGGACACCTAATGGCTACACCTTC | . | 12 | . | TRBJ1-2 | TRBV29-1
CSARSTDTQYF | TGCAGTGCTAGGAGCACAGATACGCAGTATTTT | . | 11 | . | TRBJ2-3 | TRBV20-1